The rows below give T cell receptor beta chains drawn from one sample of a study of cytomegalovirus exposure and HLA in healthy donors. TCRdb's table, derived via immunoSEQ multiplex PCR, lists solely in-frame clones and lacks some. The sample consists of around 150,000 clones, roughly four fifths of them appearing once. The sequenced material came from PBMCs. Receptor source: a woman aged 40 to 49 in good health and CMV-seronegative. The CDR3 runs from the conserved cysteine through the conserved F or W. The D gene is left open where the match is weak. Size is stated for part of the rows, as once, few or many counts, or as a class when the clone is expanded.

V: TRBV5-1
length: 16
D: TRBD2
J: TRBJ2-5
size: few
CDR3: CASSFTSGSRQETQYF
DNA: TGCGCCAGCAGCTTTACTAGCGGGAGCCGCCAAGAGACCCAGTACTTC

V: TRBV14
length: 16
D: TRBD2
J: TRBJ2-1
size: .
CDR3: CASSQGLAGGRYEQFF
DNA: TGTGCCAGCAGCCAAGGACTAGCGGGAGGAAGGTATGAGCAGTTCTTC

V: TRBV14
length: 15
D: .
J: TRBJ1-1
size: .
CDR3: CASSSSGLGSAEAFF
DNA: TGTGCCAGCAGCTCAAGTGGGCTGGGGAGCGCTGAAGCTTTCTTT

V: TRBV19
length: 15
D: .
J: TRBJ1-4
size: few
CDR3: CASSIVGADPEKLFF
DNA: TGTGCCAGTAGTATAGTGGGGGCGGATCCTGAAAAACTGTTTTTT

V: TRBV13
length: 18
D: TRBD2
J: TRBJ2-1
size: .
CDR3: CASSAHFSSGIRADEQFF
DNA: TGTGCCAGCAGCGCCCACTTTTCGAGCGGGATCCGAGCGGATGAGCAGTTCTTC

V: TRBV5-1
length: 15
D: TRBD1
J: TRBJ2-1
size: .
CDR3: CASSGTGGAYNEQFF
DNA: TGCGCCAGCAGCGGCACAGGGGGCGCCTACAATGAGCAGTTCTTC

V: TRBV21-1
length: 19
D: .
J: TRBJ1-5
size: .
CDR3: CASSAPKGRGQGKNQPQHF
DNA: TGTGCCAGCAGCGCACCTAAGGGGCGGGGACAGGGGAAGAATCAGCCCCAGCATTTT

V: TRBV5-1
length: 15
D: TRBD2
J: TRBJ2-1
size: .
CDR3: CASSWTSGSLNEQFF
DNA: TGCGCCAGCAGCTGGACTAGCGGGAGTCTCAATGAGCAGTTCTTC

V: TRBV13
length: 18
D: TRBD2
J: TRBJ2-1
size: .
CDR3: CASSRGTSGRTLYNEQFF
DNA: TGTGCCAGCAGCCGCGGGACTAGCGGGAGGACCCTTTACAATGAGCAGTTCTTC

V: TRBV6-6
length: 15
D: TRBD2
J: TRBJ2-7
size: .
CDR3: CASTSGLADSYEQYF
DNA: TGTGCCAGCACTTCCGGACTAGCGGACTCCTACGAGCAGTACTTC

V: TRBV5-1
length: 16
D: .
J: TRBJ2-7
size: many
CDR3: CASSSALSGARDEQYF
DNA: TGCGCCAGCAGCTCCGCTCTTAGCGGCGCTCGGGACGAGCAGTACTTC

V: TRBV4-1
length: 15
D: .
J: TRBJ1-1
size: .
CDR3: CASSFTHGAGPEAFF
DNA: TGCGCCAGCAGTTTCACCCATGGCGCGGGGCCTGAAGCTTTCTTT

V: TRBV2
length: 15
D: TRBD1
J: TRBJ1-5
size: .
CDR3: CASSEGRGPRQPQHF
DNA: TGTGCCAGCAGTGAGGGAAGGGGGCCTCGACAGCCCCAGCATTTT

V: TRBV5-1
length: 12
D: .
J: TRBJ2-3
size: .
CDR3: CASSLVSDTQYF
DNA: TGCGCCAGCAGCCTAGTGTCAGATACGCAGTATTTT

V: TRBV6-5
length: 15
D: .
J: TRBJ2-3
size: .
CDR3: CASSQWGEHTDTQYF
DNA: TGTGCCAGCAGTCAATGGGGGGAGCACACAGATACGCAGTATTTT

V: TRBV30
length: 14
D: .
J: TRBJ1-2
size: .
CDR3: CAWSLGGRPLGYTF
DNA: TGTGCCTGGAGTCTAGGGGGACGGCCTCTTGGCTACACCTTC

V: TRBV19
length: 14
D: .
J: TRBJ2-3
size: .
CDR3: CASKSQGGTDTQYF
DNA: TGTGCCAGTAAATCTCAGGGGGGAACAGATACGCAGTATTTT

V: TRBV20-1
length: 11
D: .
J: TRBJ2-3
size: .
CDR3: CSASSTDTQYF
DNA: TGCAGTGCTAGCTCCACAGATACGCAGTATTTT

V: TRBV19
length: 18
D: TRBD2
J: TRBJ2-1
size: .
CDR3: CASSTLLVAGGRGNEQFF
DNA: TGTGCCAGTAGTACCCTTCTGGTAGCGGGAGGGAGGGGCAATGAGCAGTTCTTC

V: TRBV10-3
length: 17
D: TRBD1
J: TRBJ2-1
size: few
CDR3: CAISESIAGQGGAEQFF
DNA: TGTGCCATCAGTGAGTCGATCGCGGGACAGGGAGGAGCTGAGCAGTTCTTC

V: TRBV7-8
length: 16
D: TRBD2
J: TRBJ2-1
size: .
CDR3: CASSFEGTSGYNEQFF
DNA: TGTGCCAGCAGCTTCGAGGGGACTAGCGGATACAATGAGCAGTTCTTC

V: TRBV21-1
length: 22
D: .
J: TRBJ2-2
size: .
CDR3: CASSYRDTGGLAGGPGTGELFF
DNA: TGTGCCAGCAGCTATCGGGATACCGGTGGGCTAGCGGGAGGGCCGGGCACCGGGGAGCTGTTTTTT

V: TRBV9
length: 16
D: TRBD2
J: TRBJ2-7
size: .
CDR3: CASSRGLAGASYEQYF
DNA: TGTGCCAGCAGCCGCGGACTAGCGGGAGCCTCCTACGAGCAGTACTTC

V: TRBV10-3
length: 13
D: TRBD2
J: TRBJ2-7
size: .
CDR3: CAISGTSAYEQYF
DNA: TGTGCCATCAGCGGGACTAGTGCCTACGAGCAGTACTTC

V: TRBV29-1
length: 12
D: TRBD1
J: TRBJ2-4
size: .
CDR3: CSVGTGENIQYF
DNA: TGCAGCGTGGGGACAGGGGAAAACATTCAGTACTTC

V: TRBV5-1
length: 15
D: TRBD2
J: TRBJ2-1
size: .
CDR3: CASSPRTSGYNEQFF
DNA: TGCGCCAGCAGCCCCCGGACTAGCGGCTACAATGAGCAGTTCTTC

V: TRBV28
length: 16
D: TRBD2
J: TRBJ2-1
size: once
CDR3: CASSSPRGGVYNEQFF
DNA: TGTGCCAGCAGTTCTCCCCGGGGAGGGGTCTACAATGAGCAGTTCTTC

V: TRBV6-1
length: 15
D: .
J: TRBJ1-2
size: .
CDR3: CASSEGRSANYGYTF
DNA: TGTGCCAGCAGTGAAGGGAGGTCTGCCAACTATGGCTACACCTTC

V: TRBV9
length: 16
D: TRBD2
J: TRBJ2-1
size: .
CDR3: CASTKTTSGLYNEQFF
DNA: TGTGCCAGCACCAAAACCACTAGCGGACTATACAATGAGCAGTTCTTC

V: TRBV5-6
length: 15
D: .
J: TRBJ2-3
size: .
CDR3: CASSFGPGSTDTQYF
DNA: TGTGCCAGCAGCTTTGGCCCGGGGAGCACAGATACGCAGTATTTT

V: TRBV6-5
length: 15
D: TRBD1
J: TRBJ1-2
size: .
CDR3: CASSGGQGAHYGYTF
DNA: TGTGCCAGCAGTGGCGGACAGGGGGCTCACTATGGCTACACCTTC

V: TRBV5-1
length: 14
D: TRBD1
J: TRBJ1-1
size: .
CDR3: CASSLGQGGTEAFF
DNA: TGCGCCAGCAGCTTAGGACAGGGGGGGACTGAAGCTTTCTTT

V: TRBV5-1
length: 15
D: .
J: TRBJ2-3
size: .
CDR3: CASSISGGFTDTQYF
DNA: TGCGCCAGCAGCATCTCCGGCGGGTTCACAGATACGCAGTATTTT

V: TRBV5-4
length: 13
D: TRBD2
J: TRBJ2-1
size: .
CDR3: CASSFPGGGEQFF
DNA: TGTGCCAGCAGCTTCCCGGGGGGAGGTGAGCAGTTCTTC

V: TRBV19
length: 15
D: TRBD1
J: TRBJ1-1
size: once
CDR3: CASSMGVDRAPEAFF
DNA: TGTGCCAGTAGTATGGGGGTTGACAGGGCACCCGAAGCTTTCTTT

V: TRBV19
length: 12
D: .
J: TRBJ1-2
size: once
CDR3: CASISLPYGYTF
DNA: TGTGCCAGTATAAGCCTGCCCTATGGCTACACCTTC

V: TRBV30
length: 12
D: .
J: TRBJ1-5
size: .
CDR3: CAWSLPPGPQHF
DNA: TGTGCCTGGAGTCTCCCTCCGGGGCCCCAGCATTTT

V: TRBV5-1
length: 15
D: .
J: TRBJ1-4
size: .
CDR3: CASSLGWQGGEKLFF
DNA: TGCGCCAGCAGCTTGGGTTGGCAGGGTGGTGAAAAACTGTTTTTT

V: TRBV18
length: 15
D: TRBD2
J: TRBJ2-3
size: .
CDR3: CASSSSTSGADTQYF
DNA: TGTGCCAGCTCATCCTCGACTAGCGGTGCGGATACGCAGTATTTT

V: TRBV29-1
length: 12
D: TRBD1
J: TRBJ1-6
size: .
CDR3: CSAGTANSPLHF
DNA: TGCAGCGCCGGGACAGCAAATTCACCCCTCCACTTT

V: TRBV5-6
length: 15
D: .
J: TRBJ1-5
size: .
CDR3: CASSKGTPSNQPQHF
DNA: TGTGCCAGCAGCAAGGGGACACCAAGCAATCAGCCCCAGCATTTT

V: TRBV7-8
length: 15
D: TRBD2
J: TRBJ2-7
size: .
CDR3: CASSLGSGSRYEQYF
DNA: TGTGCCAGCAGCTTAGGTAGCGGGAGTAGGTACGAGCAGTACTTC

V: TRBV9
length: 15
D: .
J: TRBJ2-2
size: .
CDR3: CASSVTWANTGELFF
DNA: TGTGCCAGCAGCGTAACGTGGGCAAACACCGGGGAGCTGTTTTTT

V: TRBV28
length: 14
D: TRBD2
J: TRBJ2-5
size: .
CDR3: CASIPGLAGETQYF
DNA: TGTGCCAGCATCCCCGGACTAGCGGGAGAGACCCAGTACTTC

V: TRBV5-6
length: 14
D: .
J: TRBJ2-7
size: .
CDR3: CASSLWSGAYEQYF
DNA: TGTGCCAGCAGCTTGTGGTCCGGAGCCTACGAGCAGTACTTC

V: TRBV28
length: 16
D: .
J: TRBJ2-7
size: .
CDR3: CASSDMSPPSSYEQYF
DNA: TGTGCCAGCAGTGACATGTCTCCTCCCAGCTCCTACGAGCAGTACTTC

V: TRBV27
length: 14
D: TRBD1
J: TRBJ1-1
size: .
CDR3: CASSLGTGGARAFF
DNA: TGTGCCAGCAGTTTAGGGACAGGGGGCGCTCGGGCTTTCTTT

V: TRBV11-3
length: 14
D: .
J: TRBJ1-5
size: .
CDR3: CASSVGGSDQPQHF
DNA: TGTGCCAGCAGCGTGGGGGGAAGCGATCAGCCCCAGCATTTT

V: TRBV7-2
length: 15
D: TRBD2
J: TRBJ2-7
size: .
CDR3: CASSSSGSPTYEQYF
DNA: TGTGCCAGCAGTTCCAGCGGGAGCCCCACTTACGAGCAGTACTTC

V: TRBV10-3
length: 17
D: .
J: TRBJ1-2
size: .
CDR3: CAISPRYRDLSSNGYTF
DNA: TGTGCCATCAGCCCCCGATACAGGGACCTCTCGTCGAATGGCTACACCTTC

V: TRBV10-2
length: 18
D: .
J: TRBJ1-5
size: .
CDR3: CASGGGLTGTGSNQPQHF
DNA: TGCGCCAGCGGGGGGGGCCTAACAGGGACGGGTAGCAATCAGCCCCAGCATTTT

V: TRBV18
length: 18
D: TRBD2
J: TRBJ2-3
size: .
CDR3: CASSPPGLAGGARGTQYF
DNA: TGTGCCAGCTCACCACCGGGACTAGCGGGAGGGGCCCGTGGTACGCAGTATTTT